This passage covers 29 T cell receptor beta chains from one sample sequenced in a study of blood T cell repertoires in COVID-19. Some clones are missing from TCRdb's copy, which holds only in-frame ones; the method was immunoSEQ multiplex PCR. The sample shows 39,000 or so clones, approximately 78% of them seen only once. Input material: peripheral blood. The receptors shown here come from a man between 60 and 70 years old in a cohort sampled during active COVID-19.

This chain joins TRBV7-9 and TRBJ1-1; D is undetermined. The V and J ends lost 4 bases and 9 bases respectively, with 18 bases between them. This CDR3 region has 14 residues. Germline CDR1 reads SEHNR; CDR2 reads FQNEAQ (reference sequence). CDR3 coding DNA: TGTGCCAGCAGCTCCTCCCGAGATCAGCGGCAAGCTTTCTTT. It specifies CASSSSRDQRQAFF.

The rearrangement uses TRBV11-2 and TRBJ2-5; 12 bases fit TRBD1. This CDR3 is 16 amino acids long. Germline V gene sequence: CDR1 SGHAT, CDR2 FQNNGV. V lost 3 bases and J lost 4; bases outside the gene matches: 6. The CDR3 nucleotides are TGTGCCAGCAGCTTCACCGGGACAGGGGGCCGAGAGACCCAGTACTTC. Encoded protein: CASSFTGTGGRETQYF.

The CDR3, as DNA: TGTGCCAGTAGTCCGGGCTCTGGAAACACCATATATTTT. Encoded protein: CASSPGSGNTIYF. The chain uses TRBV19 and TRBJ1-3; no clear D gene. The CDR3 contains 13 residues. Germline CDR1 is LNHDA and CDR2 is SQIVND (reference sequence). V was cut by 5 bases and J by 0 bases, with 5 bases left in between.

This clone turned up a few times. This sequence joins TRBV18 and TRBJ2-3, with D tentatively TRBD2 (6 bases). V lost 5 bases to trimming and J lost 2 bases, with 11 bases between them. This CDR3 spans 14 amino acids. Germline loops: CDR1 KGHSH, CDR2 LQKENI. The CDR3 is CASSSGRNTDTQYF. The DNA for the CDR3 is TGTGCCAGCTCATCCGGGAGAAACACAGATACGCAGTATTTT.

The rearrangement joins TRBV3-1 (or the pseudogene TRBV3-2) to TRBJ2-3, with 12 bases identical to TRBD2. Germline trimming cut 2 bases from V and 6 bases from J; bases unmatched to any gene: 0. CDR3 length equals 14 residues. Germline CDR1 and CDR2: LGHDT and YNNKEL (reference sequence). CDR3 DNA: TGTGCCAGCAGCCAACTAGCGGGGGGGGATACGCAGTATTTT. Residues: CASSQLAGGDTQYF.

This clone has just one count. The CDR3 loop reads CAWTHRLRYTDTQYF. The CDR3 bases are TGTGCCTGGACCCACCGACTTCGTTACACAGATACGCAGTATTTT. The chain carries TRBV30 and TRBJ2-3, with unresolved D. The ends were cut back, 4 bases at V and 2 bases at J, with 16 bases in the middle. Germline-derived CDR1 and CDR2 are GTSNPN and SVGIG (reference sequence). The CDR3 length is 15 residues.

The V gene is TRBV7-8, the J gene TRBJ1-5, with D possibly matching TRBD1 (5 bases). Trimming removed 5 bases from V and 7 bases from J, with 15 bases in between. CDR1 and CDR2 from the germline V gene are SGHVS and FQNEAQ. The CDR3 covers 14 residues. In nucleotides, the CDR3 is TGTGCCAGCAGCATATCAGGGCTAATGCAGCCCCAGCATTTT. Protein product: CASSISGLMQPQHF.

The chain combines TRBV30 with TRBJ2-2; D unresolved. The CDR3 is made up of 11 amino acids. Germline V CDR1 and CDR2: GTSNPN, SVGIG (reference sequence). The V end lost 3 bases, the J end lost 6 bases, and 5 bases lay between the germline ends. The CDR3 loop reads CAWRPAGELFF. CDR3 nucleotide sequence: TGTGCCTGGAGGCCGGCCGGGGAGCTGTTTTTT.

V and J are TRBV28 and TRBJ2-4; 9 bases are shared with TRBD2. CDR1 is MDHEN and CDR2 is SYDVKM in the germline V gene. The length of the CDR3 is 20 residues. V shed 3 bases and J 1 base; nucleotides not matched to a gene: 16. The CDR3 bases are TGTGCCAGCAGTTTGGCATTAAGAGGCGGGAGGGCCTTGGCCAAAAACATTCAGTACTTC. It is translated as CASSLALRGGRALAKNIQYF.

The chain recombines TRBV28 with TRBJ2-5, with a weak D call TRBD2 (6 bases). The V and J ends lost 6 bases and 4 bases respectively, with 15 bases between them. The germline V gene encodes CDR1 MDHEN and CDR2 SYDVKM. This CDR3 has 14 residues. CDR3 loop: CASSLLEGLETQYF. In DNA form, the CDR3 reads TGTGCCAGCAGCCTACTGGAGGGCCTAGAGACCCAGTACTTC.

The chain is built from TRBV6-4 and TRBJ1-1; 7 nucleotides line up with TRBD1. This CDR3 is 14 amino acids long. Per germline, CDR1 MRHNA and CDR2 SNTAGT. V shed 3 bases and J 4 bases; nucleotides not matched to a gene: 5. CDR3 nucleotide sequence: TGTGCCAGCAGTGAGCATTACAGGGGCACTGAAGCTTTCTTT. It encodes CASSEHYRGTEAFF.

The genes are TRBV28 and TRBJ2-7; 7 nucleotides match TRBD2. The length of the CDR3 is 14 residues. The junction had 4 bases not matched to a gene; V was cut back by 3 bases and J by 2 bases. Germline CDR1 and CDR2: MDHEN and SYDVKM. The CDR3 DNA is TGTGCCAGCAGTTTGCCGGGGAGGGCCTACGAGCAGTACTTC. Translating it yields CASSLPGRAYEQYF.

The chain has TRBV20-1 and TRBJ2-1; D unresolved. Trimming removed 6 bases at V and 2 bases at J, with 5 bases between. The V gene's germline CDR1 is DFQATT and CDR2 SNEGSKA (reference sequence). This CDR3 is 11 amino acids long. The CDR3 nucleotides are TGCAGTGCGAGGCCCTACAATGAGCAGTTCTTC. The encoded protein is CSARPYNEQFF.

The V gene is TRBV28, the J gene TRBJ1-2; the D is unclear. Germline assignment: CDR1 MDHEN and CDR2 SYDVKM. V was cut by 3 bases and J by 5 bases, with 22 bases left in between. The CDR3 length is 17 residues. The CDR3 region is CASSLIPGFEIGYGYTF. The CDR3 DNA reads TGTGCCAGCAGTTTGATTCCTGGATTCGAGATCGGGTATGGCTACACCTTC.

The chain links TRBV3-1 (or the pseudogene TRBV3-2) to TRBJ2-7; no definite D call. Germline CDR1 is LGHDT and CDR2 is YNNKEL (reference sequence). The CDR3 runs to 13 residues. Trimming removed 3 bases from V and 1 base from J, with 7 bases in between. The CDR3 loop reads CASSQSPSYEQYF. Here the CDR3 DNA reads TGTGCCAGCAGCCAGAGCCCTTCCTACGAGCAGTACTTC.

V is TRBV19 and J is TRBJ2-5; TRBD2 matches 10 bases. Trimming cost V 6 bases and J 2 bases; bases outside gene matches: 6. This CDR3 has 15 amino acids. Germline CDR1 reads LNHDA; CDR2 reads SQIVND (reference sequence). In DNA, the CDR3 is TGTGCCAGTAGACCTGGACTAGCGGTACAAGAGACCCAGTACTTC. Residues: CASRPGLAVQETQYF. The full variable domain, rest sourced from reference TRBV19 and TRBJ2-5, is DGGITQSPKYLFRKEGQNVTLSCEQNLNHDAMYWYRQDPGQGLRLIYYSQIVNDFQKGDIAEGYSVSREKKESFPLTVTSAQKNPTAFYLCASRPGLAVQETQYFGPGTRLLVL.

This chain uses TRBV7-2 with TRBJ1-1; 7 bases map to TRBD1. Germline V lookup: CDR1 SGHTA, CDR2 FQGNSA. The CDR3 is made up of 15 amino acids. V was pared by 4 bases and J by 4 bases, with 9 bases of the junction left unmatched. This chain's CDR3 is CASSSAGGLSTEAFF. The CDR3 region has the DNA TGTGCCAGCAGCTCTGCAGGGGGTTTGAGCACTGAAGCTTTCTTT.

This clone was counted a few times. V and J are TRBV30 and TRBJ1-6; D gene ambiguous. Between the trimmed V and J ends, which lost 1 base and 10 bases, there was a span of 8 bases. The CDR3 length is 12 residues. Looked up from germline, CDR1 is GTSNPN and CDR2 is SVGIG (reference sequence). The CDR3 loop reads CAWSGESSPLHF. The CDR3 DNA reads TGTGCCTGGAGTGGAGAATCCTCACCCCTCCACTTT.

This clone was found once. The rearrangement joins TRBV28 to TRBJ1-2, with 8 bases matching TRBD1. The CDR3 length is 15 residues. Trimming removed 6 bases from V and 3 bases from J; junction bases left unmatched: 9. Germline CDR1 and CDR2: MDHEN and SYDVKM. This chain's CDR3 is CASSDRGGGYYGYTF. The CDR3 nucleotides read TGTGCCAGCAGCGACAGGGGAGGGGGTTACTATGGCTACACCTTC.

The chain links TRBV12-5 to TRBJ1-4; TRBD1 matches 8 bases. This CDR3 is 14 amino acids long. V shed 1 base and J 8 bases; nucleotides not matched to a gene: 3. Germline CDR1 is LGHNT and CDR2 is FRNRAP. This CDR3 reads CASGLGTGREKLFF. The CDR3 DNA follows: TGTGCTAGTGGTTTGGGGACAGGGAGGGAAAAACTGTTTTTT.

This rearrangement joins TRBV10-3 to TRBJ2-3; 12 bases match TRBD2. The J segment lost 5 bases and the V segment lost 7 bases, leaving 7 bases of the junction unmatched. CDR1 and CDR2 from the germline V gene are ENHRY and SYGVKD. This CDR3 has 15 amino acids. Written as DNA, the CDR3 is TGTGCCATCAAGACTAGCGGGAGCTCATTAGATACGCAGTATTTT. It translates to CAIKTSGSSLDTQYF.

This clone showed up just once. The J gene is TRBJ2-1, the V gene TRBV5-5, with 9 bases fitting TRBD2. After removal of 3 bases from V and 7 bases from J, the junction contained 2 bases not matched to a gene. The CDR3 is 13 residues long. The germline CDR1 and CDR2 sequences are SGHKS and YYEKEE (reference sequence). The DNA of the CDR3 is TGTGCCAGCAGCTCCCTAGCGGGGAATGAGCAGTTCTTC. Translation: CASSSLAGNEQFF.

The chain has TRBV13 and TRBJ2-7; 8 bases match TRBD2. Unmatched junction bases numbered 2, after V lost 8 bases and J lost 5 bases. The germline V gene has CDR1 PRHDT and CDR2 FYEKMQ (reference sequence). This CDR3 region has 11 residues. CDR3 bases: TGTGCCAGCGGACTAGCCCACGAGCAGTACTTC. Translation: CASGLAHEQYF.

J is TRBJ2-3 and V is TRBV6-5, with D possibly matching TRBD1 (6 bases). The CDR3 has 14 residues. Germline CDR1 MNHEY, CDR2 SVGAGI. Trimming shortened V by 6 bases and J by 5 bases, and 15 bases separated the two germline ends. CDR3 sequence reads: CASRPDSGVDTQYF. The DNA of the CDR3 is TGTGCCAGCAGGCCTGATTCAGGGGTAGATACGCAGTATTTT.

V usage is TRBV9 and J usage is TRBJ2-2; D is unresolved. Trimming took off 0 bases at V and 6 bases at J, with 6 bases between the two ends. The CDR3 extends over 13 amino acids. CDR1 and CDR2 (germline): SGDLS, YYNGEE. The CDR3 sequence: CASSVVAPGELFF. CDR3 nucleotide sequence: TGTGCCAGCAGCGTAGTAGCTCCCGGGGAGCTGTTTTTT.

The chain recombines TRBV5-8 with TRBJ2-2; D gene uncertain. CDR3 length: 13 amino acids. The germline V and J ends were trimmed by 1 base and 6 bases, with 7 bases remaining between them. The germline CDR1 and CDR2 sequences are SGHTS and YDEGEE. This CDR3 reads CASSLWSAGELFF. The CDR3 nucleotides read TGTGCCAGCAGCTTGTGGTCAGCCGGGGAGCTGTTTTTT.

This chain joins TRBV5-8 and TRBJ2-7; D is uncertain. V dropped 0 bases and J dropped 1 base, with 8 bases sitting between them. CDR1 SGHTS and CDR2 YDEGEE come from the germline V gene. This CDR3 comprises 14 residues. The DNA of the CDR3 is TGTGCCAGCAGCTTGGAACAGAGTTCCTACGAGCAGTACTTC. This codes for CASSLEQSSYEQYF. Drawing the rest from reference TRBV5-8 and TRBJ2-7, the complete variable domain is EAGVTQSPTHLIKTRGQQATLRCSPISGHTSVYWYQQALGLGLQFLLWYDEGEERNRGNFPPRFSGRQFPNYSSELNVNALELEDSALYLCASSLEQSSYEQYFGPGTRLTVT.

This clone was picked up one time. The J gene is TRBJ2-2, the V gene TRBV7-6; TRBD2 matches at 8 bases. V lost 6 bases to trimming and J lost 8 bases; unmatched junction nucleotides: 8. CDR1 is SGHVS and CDR2 is FNYEAQ in the germline V gene. CDR3 length: 14 amino acids. The CDR3: CASRLRSGGGELFF. CDR3 DNA: TGTGCCAGCAGGCTGCGGAGCGGGGGTGGGGAGCTGTTTTTT.

A single count supports this clone. The rearrangement links TRBV3-1 (or the pseudogene TRBV3-2) to TRBJ2-7, with a tentative D call TRBD1 (5 bases). The ends were cut back, 4 bases at V and 2 bases at J, with 15 bases in the middle. The CDR3 covers 15 residues. Per germline, CDR1 LGHDT and CDR2 YNNKEL (reference sequence). CDR3 region: CASSPSSQAPYEQYF. The CDR3 region has the DNA TGTGCCAGCAGCCCAAGCTCACAGGCCCCCTACGAGCAGTACTTC.